The 13 T cell receptor beta chains given below trace back to one sample, sequenced in a study of response to subunit inactivated influenza vaccine (dated by TCRdb to 2017 to 2018). Receptor libraries were prepared by RT-PCR. The data were produced on an Illumina HiSeq 2500. TCRdb ran its own pipeline on the public reads, namely fastp trimming at Q25 and MiXCR clone calling, and kept in-frame beta chains. A single entry per CDR3 protein holds the most common genes and DNA from its merged rows. The table for this sample lists roughly 780,000 distinct CDR3 sequences; less than 20% of them were counted only once. The leading ten clones occupy roughly 10% of the sample. The sequencing here drew on PBMCs from blood, taken roughly 5 days after vaccination. The receptors were sampled from a man aged 50-59 years who received an inactivated influenza vaccine. Donor details come from another sample of the same person, matched by shared clones.

This clonotype occurred a few times. The chain recombines TRBV4-3 with TRBJ2-1, with TRBD2 identical over 12 bases. The CDR3 has 18 amino acids. The germline V gene encodes CDR1 LGHNA and CDR2 YSLEER. V was clipped by 0 bases and J by 3 bases; unmatched bases: 6. The CDR3 region is CASSQETPGLAGYNEQFF. The CDR3 DNA reads TGCGCCAGCAGCCAAGAGACCCCGGGACTAGCGGGCTACAATGAGCAGTTCTTC.

The V call is TRBV7-2, the J call TRBJ1-1; 8 nucleotides agree with TRBD1. V dropped 4 bases and J dropped 6; count of bases not matched to a gene: 7. The CDR3 is 14 amino acids. Germline V gene sequence: CDR1 SGHTA, CDR2 FQGNSA. CDR3 coding DNA: TGTGCCAGCAGCTACCAGGGGGCGGTCGCTGAAGCTTTCTTT. This sequence encodes CASSYQGAVAEAFF.

V and J are TRBV29-1 and TRBJ2-2; no clear D. CDR1 and CDR2 (germline): SQVTM, ANQGSEA. V shed 6 bases and J shed 8 bases, with 16 bases lying between them. CDR3 length: 13 residues. The CDR3 DNA sequence: TGCAGCGTCGCAAGGACGACGGAGGGGGAGCTGTTTTTT. It translates to CSVARTTEGELFF.

This clonotype showed up many times. The rearrangement joins TRBV4-2 to TRBJ2-5; 12 nucleotides agree with TRBD2. Trimming removed 6 bases from V and 3 bases from J; junction bases left unmatched: 5. This CDR3 is 15 amino acids long. Germline V gives CDR1 LGHNA, CDR2 YNFKEQ. CDR3 sequence: CASSLRLAGEETQYF. The CDR3 DNA reads as TGTGCCAGCAGTCTTAGACTAGCGGGGGAAGAGACCCAGTACTTC.

V is TRBV2 and J is TRBJ2-7; D not certain. Per germline, CDR1 SNHLY and CDR2 FYNNEI. The length of the CDR3 is 12 residues. Trimming cost V 2 bases and J 0 bases, with 2 bases left between them. The CDR3 sequence is CASSEPSYEQYF. CDR3 sequence (DNA): TGTGCCAGCAGTGAACCCTCCTACGAGCAGTACTTC.

This clonotype was recorded a few times. This chain uses TRBV6-5 with TRBJ2-2, with D hard to call. V lost 7 bases and J 4 bases, leaving 10 bases between the germline ends. The CDR3 has 13 amino acids. CDR1 and CDR2 from the germline V gene are MNHEY and SVGAGI. The CDR3 coding sequence is TGTGCCAGCATTATCCTGGCCACCGGGGAGCTGTTTTTT. It specifies CASIILATGELFF.

This clonotype has at least ten counts. The CDR3 protein is CASSWIGPEQFF. CDR3 coding DNA: TGTGCCAGCAGTTGGATAGGGCCTGAGCAGTTCTTC. The J gene is TRBJ2-1, the V gene TRBV6-2 or TRBV6-3; D call uncertain. V dropped 4 bases and J dropped 9 bases, with 10 bases sitting between them. Per the germline V gene, CDR1 is MNHEY and CDR2 is SVGEGT. The CDR3 runs to 12 residues.

This clonotype was observed a handful of times. V gene TRBV12-3 or TRBV12-4 combines with J gene TRBJ2-1; tentatively, D is TRBD2 (6 bases). Trimming stripped 3 bases from V and 0 bases from J, with 12 bases between. The CDR3 is 16 residues long. CDR3 nucleotides: TGTGCCAGCAGTTTTCTAGCGAATAGCTCCTACAATGAGCAGTTCTTC. It codes for CASSFLANSSYNEQFF.

The gene calls are TRBV4-2 and TRBJ2-1; either TRBD1 or TRBD2 may fit D (6 bases each). Germline assignment: CDR1 LGHNA and CDR2 YNFKEQ. This CDR3 spans 17 amino acids. V lost 3 bases to trimming and J lost 2 bases, with 17 bases between them. In DNA form, the CDR3 reads TGTGCCAGCAGCCACCTACCGGTCGGGGGCCCCTACAATGAGCAGTTCTTC. Translated: CASSHLPVGGPYNEQFF.

This chain uses TRBV12-3 or TRBV12-4 with TRBJ1-2; D is uncertain. Trimming left V 7 bases short and J 2 bases short, with 11 bases between. CDR3 length equals 13 residues. The CDR3 spells CASNRMRNYGYTF. DNA of the CDR3: TGTGCCAGCAACCGGATGAGGAACTATGGCTACACCTTC.

There are a few counts of this clonotype. The chain joins TRBV10-3 to TRBJ1-2; D possibly corresponds to TRBD1 (5 bases). Trimming removed 2 bases from V and 7 bases from J, with 14 bases in between. Germline V lookup: CDR1 ENHRY, CDR2 SYGVKD. This CDR3 spans 14 amino acids. The CDR3 coding sequence is TGTGCCATCAGTGAGGGACGGCAGGGCTCTGGCTACACCTTC. Its protein product is CAISEGRQGSGYTF.

The rearrangement joins TRBV4-2 to TRBJ1-1; D not resolved. This CDR3 region has 16 residues. Germline V gene lookup returns CDR1 LGHNA and CDR2 YNFKEQ. Between the trimmed V and J ends, which lost 2 bases and 2 bases, there was a span of 15 bases. The CDR3 spells CASSQSVPEINTEAFF. CDR3 nucleotides: TGTGCCAGCAGCCAATCGGTCCCGGAGATTAACACTGAAGCTTTCTTT.

The table lists this clonotype with a few counts. The rearrangement uses TRBV15 and TRBJ1-2; TRBD1 aligns across 8 bases. Germline V gene lookup returns CDR1 LNHNV and CDR2 YYDKDF (reference sequence). The CDR3 runs to 14 residues. The V and J ends lost 8 bases and 4 bases, in that order; junction bases with no gene match: 9. CDR3 protein: CATRAGQGPYGYTF. DNA of the CDR3: TGTGCCACCCGGGCAGGACAGGGACCCTATGGCTACACCTTC.